One sample yielded the 17 T cell receptor beta chains listed below, sequenced in a study of T-cell reconstitution after alpha-beta-depleted transplantation in children listed by TCRdb under 2016. Receptors were amplified or captured by PCR. This sample was sequenced with an Illumina HiSeq 2500. Molecular barcoding was employed in the preparation of TCR libraries, with unique molecular identifiers being used to normalize TCRbeta repertoire quantification. TCRdb ran its own pipeline on the public reads, namely fastp trimming at Q25 and MiXCR clone calling, and kept in-frame beta chains. Each CDR3 protein gets just one entry, which takes the most common genes and DNA from the rows behind it. The sample table contains some 240,000 distinct CDR3 sequences; only one count was recorded for over 9.5% of them. The ten largest clones capture 5.1% of the sample. This specimen consisted of PBMCs from the stem cell graft donor, obtained from the stem cell graft. The receptors shown here come from a human donor who donated a stem cell graft to a child with SCID.

This clonotype has ten or more counts. The rearrangement links TRBV7-2 to TRBJ2-5; possibly TRBD2 for D (6 bases). CDR1 is SGHTA, CDR2 FQGNSA, per germline. The CDR3 is 15 amino acids. Trimming cost V 7 bases and J 2 bases, with 17 bases left between them. The CDR3 protein is CASNEGGFGQETQYF. CDR3 DNA: TGTGCCAGCAACGAGGGAGGCTTTGGGCAAGAGACCCAGTACTTC. The whole variable domain, remainder taken from reference TRBV7-2 and TRBJ2-5, is GAGVSQSPSNKVTEKGKDVELRCDPISGHTALYWYRQSLGQGLEFLIYFQGNSAPDKSGLPSDRFSAERTGGSVSTLTIQRTQQEDSAVYLCASNEGGFGQETQYFGPGTRLLVL.

There are many counts of this clonotype. The CDR3 DNA follows: TGTGCCAGCAGCTTCCGGGACAGAAAGAACACTGAAGCTTTCTTT. The encoded protein is CASSFRDRKNTEAFF. The chain is built from TRBV3-1 and TRBJ1-1; the match to TRBD1 covers 7 bases. Germline V CDR1 and CDR2: LGHDT, YNNKEL (reference sequence). This CDR3 is built from 15 residues. Unmatched junction bases numbered 7, after V lost 5 bases and J lost 1 base.

There are many counts of this clonotype. The CDR3 loop reads CASSYSGTNQETQYF. The CDR3 nucleotides are TGTGCCAGCAGTTACTCTGGGACTAACCAAGAGACCCAGTACTTC. This chain connects TRBV6-5 to TRBJ2-5; the match to TRBD2 covers 7 bases. V lost 0 bases to trimming and J lost 0 bases; unmatched junction nucleotides: 1. CDR3 size: 15 residues. Germline V gene lookup returns CDR1 MNHEY and CDR2 SVGAGI.

At least ten counts were recorded for this clonotype. The V gene is TRBV6-1, the J gene TRBJ1-1; D is uncertain. The CDR3 has 15 residues. Trimming stripped 6 bases from V and 5 bases from J, with 19 bases between. Germline V gives CDR1 MNHNS, CDR2 SASEGT. CDR3 loop: CASRSNTPFGTEAFF. CDR3 nucleotides: TGTGCCAGCAGAAGTAATACACCGTTTGGGACTGAAGCTTTCTTT.

This clonotype was observed many times. The rearrangement joins TRBV27 to TRBJ2-1, with D perhaps TRBD2 (5 bases). With 7 bases removed from V and 8 bases from J, the gap between germline ends came to 18 bases. The CDR3 covers 14 residues. CDR1 is MNHEY and CDR2 is SMNVEV in the germline V gene (reference sequence). The CDR3 protein is CASTERHVTDEQFF. The CDR3 nucleotides are TGTGCCAGCACGGAGCGGCACGTAACCGATGAGCAGTTCTTC.

V and J are TRBV29-1 and TRBJ1-5; no firm D call. Germline V gene lookup returns CDR1 SQVTM and CDR2 ANQGSEA. CDR3 length: 13 residues. With 4 bases removed from V and 1 base from J, the gap between germline ends came to 8 bases. The CDR3 reads CSVVEGSNQPQHF. The CDR3 DNA sequence: TGCAGCGTTGTAGAAGGGAGCAATCAGCCCCAGCATTTT.

This clonotype was seen repeatedly, ten times or more. The CDR3 bases are TGTGCCAGCAGAATAGTAGCAGGCTCCTACAATGAGCAGTTCTTC. Translation gives CASRIVAGSYNEQFF. This chain joins TRBV27 and TRBJ2-1; unclear D gene. Trimming took 6 bases from V and 0 from J, leaving 12 bases between them. Per the germline V gene, CDR1 is MNHEY and CDR2 is SMNVEV (reference sequence). This CDR3 has 15 amino acids.

This clonotype has at least ten counts. The chain links TRBV7-2 to TRBJ2-7; D may be TRBD1 (5 bases). Germline CDR1 SGHTA, CDR2 FQGNSA. The CDR3 runs to 14 residues. V gave up 5 bases and J gave up 3 bases, with 14 bases separating them. The CDR3 loop reads CASSQQGSIYEQYF. In DNA, the CDR3 is TGTGCCAGCAGCCAGCAGGGATCCATCTACGAGCAGTACTTC.

This clonotype was seen ten or more times. J is TRBJ2-5 and V is TRBV20-1; maybe TRBD2 (5 bases). The CDR3 sequence is 12 residues long. V was pared by 7 bases and J by 5 bases, with 14 bases between. Germline lookup yields CDR1 DFQATT and CDR2 SNEGSKA (reference sequence). For the CDR3, the DNA is TGCAGTGTCCGTAAGGGCGGGGAGACCCAGTACTTC. It translates to CSVRKGGETQYF.

This clonotype has a count of ten or more. CDR3 amino acids: CASSYSPLQVNTEAFF. As DNA, the CDR3 is TGTGCCAGCAGTTATTCTCCTCTACAGGTGAACACTGAAGCTTTCTTT. The chain uses TRBV6-5 and TRBJ1-1, with D maybe TRBD1 (5 bases). CDR3 length: 16 amino acids. Per germline, CDR1 MNHEY and CDR2 SVGAGI. Trimming took off 3 bases at V and 0 bases at J, with 14 bases between the two ends.

In this sample, this clonotype turned up many times. CDR3 coding DNA: TGTGCCAGCAGCCAGAAGGGACTAGCCAATACGCAGTATTTT. Protein product: CASSQKGLANTQYF. This rearrangement joins TRBV4-2 to TRBJ2-3; 9 positions match TRBD2. CDR1 is LGHNA, CDR2 YNFKEQ, per germline. The V segment lost 3 bases and the J segment 7 bases; nucleotides outside the gene matches: 5. This CDR3 comprises 14 residues.

This clonotype was seen ten or more times. The chain has TRBV12-3 or TRBV12-4 and TRBJ2-1; possibly TRBD1 or TRBD2 for D (5 bases each). The V and J ends lost 9 bases and 6 bases respectively, with 15 bases between them. This CDR3 has 13 amino acids. The CDR3 bases are TGTGCCAGTACAGGAGAGGGACGCAATGAGCAGTTCTTC. Its protein product is CASTGEGRNEQFF.

The J gene is TRBJ1-1, the V gene TRBV20-1, with D tentatively TRBD1 (6 bases). Germline V CDR1 and CDR2: DFQATT, SNEGSKA (reference sequence). Trimming shortened V by 2 bases and J by 7 bases, and 20 bases separated the two germline ends. CDR3 length equals 15 residues. The CDR3 DNA reads as TGCAGTGCTAGAACCTACCGGGACATAGGACTTGAAGCTTTCTTT. This encodes CSARTYRDIGLEAFF.

V is TRBV20-1 and J is TRBJ1-1, with a tentative D call TRBD1 (6 bases). The ends were cut back, 3 bases at V and 0 bases at J, with 11 bases in the middle. The CDR3 is 14 residues long. Germline V gives CDR1 DFQATT, CDR2 SNEGSKA (reference sequence). The CDR3 region is CSASRGGLNTEAFF. CDR3 sequence (DNA): TGCAGTGCTAGTCGCGGGGGGCTGAACACTGAAGCTTTCTTT.

This clonotype was counted at least ten times. The V and J genes are TRBV13 and TRBJ2-1; unclear D gene. This CDR3 has 11 residues. The germline V gene has CDR1 PRHDT and CDR2 FYEKMQ (reference sequence). V lost 5 bases and J lost 5, with 4 bases in between. DNA for the CDR3: TGTGCCAGCAGCAGTAACAATGAGCAGTTCTTC. Protein: CASSSNNEQFF.

This clonotype was detected many times. The chain links TRBV7-9 to TRBJ2-2, with D perhaps TRBD2 (5 bases). Germline CDR1 SEHNR, CDR2 FQNEAQ (reference sequence). The V end was cut by 5 bases, the J end by 5 bases, with 18 bases between. The CDR3 spans 16 residues. The chain's CDR3 is CASSVERPGRTGELFF. The DNA of the CDR3 is TGTGCCAGCAGCGTAGAACGTCCGGGGAGAACCGGGGAGCTGTTTTTT.

This clonotype was seen many times. The chain carries TRBV12-3 or TRBV12-4 and TRBJ1-1; D remains unclear. The CDR3 is 15 residues long. V lost 2 bases to trimming and J lost 1 base, with 11 bases between them. The CDR3 reads CASSLHGMGNTEAFF. In DNA, the CDR3 is TGTGCCAGCAGTTTACACGGGATGGGGAACACTGAAGCTTTCTTT.